Listed here is a single T cell receptor beta chain. Antigen specificity is unknown. The data are from a study of cytomegalovirus exposure and HLA in healthy donors. Whole-study findings and limits: In a later analysis, compared with equally common non-associated chains, HLA-associated beta chains were more expanded. It was confirmed in vitro that a few of the CMV-associated chains were specific for CMV antigens.

Each donor was healthy, and each was a bone marrow donor. In the PCR, 60 Vbeta and 13 Jbeta primers were used. The table came from immunoSEQ multiplex PCR; TCRdb's copy has only in-frame clones and leaves some out. Of 150,000 to 200,000 clones in the sample, roughly 86% were seen once. The clonotype was recovered from a man aged 35-49 years in good health and CMV-seropositive. Sequenced sample: PBMCs.

The CDR3 nucleotides read TGCGCCAGCAGCTTGGTATCGGCTAGCGGGGGACGACAAGAGACCCAGTACTTC. Encoded protein: CASSLVSASGGRQETQYF. This chain joins TRBV5-1 and TRBJ2-5; 10 nucleotides line up with TRBD2. The CDR3 is 18 amino acids. V lost 0 bases, J lost 2 bases, and 10 bases stayed unmatched. The V gene's germline CDR1 is SGHRS and CDR2 YFSETQ.